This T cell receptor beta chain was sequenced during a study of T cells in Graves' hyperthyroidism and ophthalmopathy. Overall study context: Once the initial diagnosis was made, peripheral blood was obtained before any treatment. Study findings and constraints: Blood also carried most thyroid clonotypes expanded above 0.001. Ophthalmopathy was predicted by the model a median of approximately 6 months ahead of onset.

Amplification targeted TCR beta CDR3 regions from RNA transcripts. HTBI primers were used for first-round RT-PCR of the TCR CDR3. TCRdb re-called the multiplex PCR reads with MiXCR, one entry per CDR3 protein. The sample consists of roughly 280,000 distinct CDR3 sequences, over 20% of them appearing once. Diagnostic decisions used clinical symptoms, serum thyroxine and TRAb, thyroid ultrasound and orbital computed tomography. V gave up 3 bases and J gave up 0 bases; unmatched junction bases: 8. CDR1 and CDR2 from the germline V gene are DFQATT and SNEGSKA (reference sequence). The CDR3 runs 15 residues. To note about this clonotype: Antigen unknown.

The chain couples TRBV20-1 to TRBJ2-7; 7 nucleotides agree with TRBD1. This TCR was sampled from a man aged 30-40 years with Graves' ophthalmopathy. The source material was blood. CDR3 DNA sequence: TGCAGTGCTAGCCCTCTCGGGACAGACTCCTACGAGCAGTACTTC. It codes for CSASPLGTDSYEQYF.